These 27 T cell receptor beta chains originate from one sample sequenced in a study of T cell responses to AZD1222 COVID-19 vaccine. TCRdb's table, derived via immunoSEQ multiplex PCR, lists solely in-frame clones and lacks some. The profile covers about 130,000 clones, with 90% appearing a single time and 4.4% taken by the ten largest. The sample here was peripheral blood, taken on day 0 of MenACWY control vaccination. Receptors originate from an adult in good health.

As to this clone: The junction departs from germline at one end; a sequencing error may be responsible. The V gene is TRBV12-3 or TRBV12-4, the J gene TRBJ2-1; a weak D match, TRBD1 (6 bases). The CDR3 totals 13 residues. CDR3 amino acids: CASSPSGAGERFF. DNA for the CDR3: TGTGCCAGCAGCCCTTCAGGGGCCGGAGAGCGGTTCTTC.

CDR3: CASSGQGTYEKLFF. CDR3 bases: TGTGCCAGCAGTGGACAGGGTACATATGAAAAACTGTTTTTT. The chain couples TRBV6-2 or TRBV6-3 to TRBJ1-4, with TRBD1 identical over 8 bases. Germline V gives CDR1 MNHEY, CDR2 SVGEGT. There are 14 residues in the CDR3. J gave up 6 bases and V 5 bases, and 5 bases lay outside the gene matches.

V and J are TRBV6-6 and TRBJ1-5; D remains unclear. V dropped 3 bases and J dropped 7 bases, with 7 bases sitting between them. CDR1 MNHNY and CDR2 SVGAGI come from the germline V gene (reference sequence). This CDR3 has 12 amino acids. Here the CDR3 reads CASSYRFQPQHF. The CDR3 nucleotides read TGTGCCAGCAGTTATCGTTTCCAGCCCCAGCATTTT.

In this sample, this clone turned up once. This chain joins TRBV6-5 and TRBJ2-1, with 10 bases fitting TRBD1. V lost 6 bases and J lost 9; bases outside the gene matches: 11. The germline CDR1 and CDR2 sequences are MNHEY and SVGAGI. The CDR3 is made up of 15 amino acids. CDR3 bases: TGTGCCAGCAGCCCCTCCAGGACAGGGGGATTTGAGCAGTTCTTC. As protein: CASSPSRTGGFEQFF.

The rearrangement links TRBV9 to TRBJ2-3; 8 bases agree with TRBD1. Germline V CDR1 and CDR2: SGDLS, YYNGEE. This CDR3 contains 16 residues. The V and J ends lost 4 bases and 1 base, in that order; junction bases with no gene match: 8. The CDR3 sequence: CASSPLQGGGTDTQYF. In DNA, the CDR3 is TGTGCCAGCAGCCCCTTACAGGGGGGCGGCACAGATACGCAGTATTTT.

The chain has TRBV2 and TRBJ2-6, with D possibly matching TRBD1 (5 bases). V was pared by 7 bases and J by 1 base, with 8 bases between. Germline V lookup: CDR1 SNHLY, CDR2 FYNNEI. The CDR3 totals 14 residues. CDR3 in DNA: TGTGCCAGCACCTACAGGTCTGGGGCCAACGTCCTGACTTTC. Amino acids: CASTYRSGANVLTF. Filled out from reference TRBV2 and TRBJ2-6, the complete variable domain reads EPEVTQTPSHQVTQMGQEVILRCVPISNHLYFYWYRQILGQKVEFLVSFYNNEISEKSEIFDDQFSVERPDGSNFTLKIRSTKLEDSAMYFCASTYRSGANVLTFGAGSRLTVL.

DNA for the CDR3: TGTGCCAGCAGCCTTCTCGATCAGCCCCAGCATTTT. Translation: CASSLLDQPQHF. The chain carries TRBV28 and TRBJ1-5; D remains ambiguous. Germline assignment: CDR1 MDHEN and CDR2 SYDVKM. CDR3 size: 12 residues. Trimming removed 6 bases at V and 5 bases at J, with 8 bases between.

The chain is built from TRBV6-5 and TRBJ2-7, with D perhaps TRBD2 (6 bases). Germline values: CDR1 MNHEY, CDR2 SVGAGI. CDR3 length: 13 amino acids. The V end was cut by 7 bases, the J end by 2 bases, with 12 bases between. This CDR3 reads CASTWTGAYEQYF. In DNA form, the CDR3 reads TGTGCCAGCACTTGGACGGGGGCCTACGAGCAGTACTTC.

CDR3 in DNA: TGCAGCGTTGAAGTAGCGGGAGGGCCTTTTAGTTCCAATGAGCAGTTCTTC. Protein: CSVEVAGGPFSSNEQFF. This chain uses TRBV29-1 with TRBJ2-1; 11 bases match TRBD2. Germline values: CDR1 SQVTM, CDR2 ANQGSEA. The V gene end was trimmed by 1 base and the J gene end by 6 bases; junction bases not matched to a gene: 11. CDR3 length equals 17 residues.

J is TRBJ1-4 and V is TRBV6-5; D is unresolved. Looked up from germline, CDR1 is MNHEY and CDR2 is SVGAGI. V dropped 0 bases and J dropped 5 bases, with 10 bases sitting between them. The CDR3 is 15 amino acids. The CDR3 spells CASSYSGSRNEKLFF. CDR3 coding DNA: TGTGCCAGCAGTTACTCTGGCAGCAGGAATGAAAAACTGTTTTTT.

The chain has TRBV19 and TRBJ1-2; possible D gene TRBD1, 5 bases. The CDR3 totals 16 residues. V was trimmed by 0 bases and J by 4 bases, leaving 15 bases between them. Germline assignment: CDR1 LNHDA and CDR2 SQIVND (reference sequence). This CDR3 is CASSIDLGARGYGYTF. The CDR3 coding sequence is TGTGCCAGTAGTATAGATCTCGGGGCTCGCGGCTATGGCTACACCTTC.

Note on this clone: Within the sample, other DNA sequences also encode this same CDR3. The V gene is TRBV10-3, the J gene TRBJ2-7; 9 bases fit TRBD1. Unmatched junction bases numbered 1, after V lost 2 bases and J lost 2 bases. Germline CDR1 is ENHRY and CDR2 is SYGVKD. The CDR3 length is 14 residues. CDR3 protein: CAISEGQGTYEQYF. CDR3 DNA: TGTGCCATCAGTGAGGGACAGGGGACCTACGAGCAGTACTTC.

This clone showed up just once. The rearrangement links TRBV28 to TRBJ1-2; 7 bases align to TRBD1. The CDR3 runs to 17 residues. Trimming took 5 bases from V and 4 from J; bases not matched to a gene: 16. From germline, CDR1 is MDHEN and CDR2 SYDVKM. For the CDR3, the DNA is TGTGCCAGCAGTCCCCGACAGGGACCCAGAATCTCCTATGGCTACACCTTC. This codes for CASSPRQGPRISYGYTF.

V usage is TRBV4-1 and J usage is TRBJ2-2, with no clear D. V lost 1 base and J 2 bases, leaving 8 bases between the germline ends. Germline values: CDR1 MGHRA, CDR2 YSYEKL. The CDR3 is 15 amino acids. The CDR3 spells CASSQVVINTGELFF. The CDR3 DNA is TGCGCCAGCAGCCAAGTGGTGATCAACACCGGGGAGCTGTTTTTT.

CDR3 sequence: CASASGGGWDTQYF. The DNA for the CDR3 is TGTGCTAGTGCGTCGGGAGGAGGATGGGATACGCAGTATTTT. This sequence joins TRBV12-5 and TRBJ2-3, with 7 bases identical to TRBD2. In germline, CDR1 is LGHNT, CDR2 FRNRAP. V trimming: 7 bases; J trimming: 6 bases; junction bases outside the gene matches: 10. CDR3 length equals 14 residues.

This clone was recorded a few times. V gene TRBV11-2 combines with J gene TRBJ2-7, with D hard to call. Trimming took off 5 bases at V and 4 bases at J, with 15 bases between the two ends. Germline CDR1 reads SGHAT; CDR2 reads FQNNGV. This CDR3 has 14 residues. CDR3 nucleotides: TGTGCCAGCAGCCCATCTTCTAGACGATACGAGCAGTACGTC. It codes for CASSPSSRRYEQYV.

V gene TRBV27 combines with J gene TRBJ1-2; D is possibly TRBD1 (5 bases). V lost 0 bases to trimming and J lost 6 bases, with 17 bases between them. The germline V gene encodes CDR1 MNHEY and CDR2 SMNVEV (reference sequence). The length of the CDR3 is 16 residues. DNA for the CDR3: TGTGCCAGCAGTTTATCGAGGGGCAGATTGGGACATGGCTACACCTTC. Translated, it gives CASSLSRGRLGHGYTF.

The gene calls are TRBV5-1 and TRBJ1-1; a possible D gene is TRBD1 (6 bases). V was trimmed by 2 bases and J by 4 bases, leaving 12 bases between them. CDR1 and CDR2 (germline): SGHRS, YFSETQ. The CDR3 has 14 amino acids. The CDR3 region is CASSFRGGSTEAFF. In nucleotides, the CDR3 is TGCGCCAGCAGCTTCCGAGGGGGGTCCACTGAAGCTTTCTTT.

CDR3 protein: CASSWGRNYNSPLHF. For the CDR3, the DNA is TGTGCCAGCAGTTGGGGTCGGAACTATAATTCACCCCTCCACTTT. The V gene is TRBV6-5, the J gene TRBJ1-6; D call uncertain. V was shortened by 4 bases and J by 3 bases, with 10 bases between the two germline ends. Germline loops: CDR1 MNHEY, CDR2 SVGAGI. The CDR3 is made up of 15 amino acids.

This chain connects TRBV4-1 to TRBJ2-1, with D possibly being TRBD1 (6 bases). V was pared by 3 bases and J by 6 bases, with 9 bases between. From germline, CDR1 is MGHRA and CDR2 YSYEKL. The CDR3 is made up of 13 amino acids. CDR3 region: CASSQMDSNEQFF. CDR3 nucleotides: TGCGCCAGCAGCCAGATGGACAGCAATGAGCAGTTCTTC.

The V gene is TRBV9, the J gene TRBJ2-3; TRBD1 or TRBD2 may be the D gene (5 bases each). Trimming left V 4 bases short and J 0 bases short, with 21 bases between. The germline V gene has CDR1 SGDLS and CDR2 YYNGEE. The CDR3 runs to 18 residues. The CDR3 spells CASSFRDASGLSTDTQYF. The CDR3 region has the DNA TGTGCCAGCAGCTTCCGGGACGCTTCAGGGTTAAGCACAGATACGCAGTATTTT.

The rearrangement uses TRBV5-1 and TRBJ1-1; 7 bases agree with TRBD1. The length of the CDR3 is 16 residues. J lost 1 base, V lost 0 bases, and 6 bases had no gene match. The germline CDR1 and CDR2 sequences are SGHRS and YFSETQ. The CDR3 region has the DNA TGCGCCAGCAGCTTGGGAGGGGGCAGTCCGAACACTGAAGCTTTCTTT. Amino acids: CASSLGGGSPNTEAFF. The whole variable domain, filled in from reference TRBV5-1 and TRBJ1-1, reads KAGVTQTPRYLIKTRGQQVTLSCSPISGHRSVSWYQQTPGQGLQFLFEYFSETQRNKGNFPGRFSGRQFSNSRSEMNVSTLELGDSALYLCASSLGGGSPNTEAFFGQGTRLTVV.

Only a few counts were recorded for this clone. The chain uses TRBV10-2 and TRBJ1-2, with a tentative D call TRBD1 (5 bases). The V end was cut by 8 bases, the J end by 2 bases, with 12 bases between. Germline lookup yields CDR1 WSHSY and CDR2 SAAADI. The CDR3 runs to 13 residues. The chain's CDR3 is CASSKAGNYGYTF. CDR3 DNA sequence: TGCGCCAGCTCAAAGGCAGGGAACTATGGCTACACCTTC.

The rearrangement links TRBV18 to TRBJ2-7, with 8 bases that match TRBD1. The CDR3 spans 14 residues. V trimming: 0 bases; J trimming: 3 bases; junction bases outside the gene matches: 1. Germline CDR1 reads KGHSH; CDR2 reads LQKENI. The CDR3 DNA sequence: TGTGCCAGCTCACCACCCGACAGGGGCTACGAGCAGTACGTC. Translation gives CASSPPDRGYEQYV.

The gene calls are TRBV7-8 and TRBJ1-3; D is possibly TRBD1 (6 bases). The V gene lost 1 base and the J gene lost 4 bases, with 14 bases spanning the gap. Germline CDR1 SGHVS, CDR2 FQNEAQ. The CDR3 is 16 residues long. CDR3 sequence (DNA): TGTGCCAGCAGCTTAGTGGTCACAGGGTTAGGAAACACCATATATTTT. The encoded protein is CASSLVVTGLGNTIYF. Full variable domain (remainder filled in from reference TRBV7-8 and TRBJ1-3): GAGVSQSPRYKVAKRGQDVALRCDPISGHVSLFWYQQALGQGPEFLTYFQNEAQLDKSGLPSDRFFAERPEGSVSTLKIQRTQQEDSAVYLCASSLVVTGLGNTIYFGEGSWLTVV.

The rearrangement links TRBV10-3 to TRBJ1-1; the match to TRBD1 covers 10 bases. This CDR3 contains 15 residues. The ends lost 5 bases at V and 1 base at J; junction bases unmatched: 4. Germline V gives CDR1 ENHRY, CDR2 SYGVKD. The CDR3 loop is CAISSGQGGNTEAFF. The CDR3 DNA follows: TGTGCCATCAGTAGTGGACAGGGGGGGAACACTGAAGCTTTCTTT.

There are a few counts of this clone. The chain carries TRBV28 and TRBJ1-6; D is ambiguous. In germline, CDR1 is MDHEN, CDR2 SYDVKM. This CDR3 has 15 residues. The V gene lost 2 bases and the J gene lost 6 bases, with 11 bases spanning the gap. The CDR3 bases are TGTGCCAGCAGTTTAGATCAAGCACGTAATTCACCCCTCCACTTT. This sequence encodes CASSLDQARNSPLHF.